The 32 T cell receptor beta chains presented below share a single source sample, sequenced in a study of shared clonotypes between healthy human individuals. Clones were sequenced by immunoSEQ multiplex PCR, and TCRdb holds only the in-frame ones, with some missing. Among around 1,100,000 clones listed, approximately 80% were seen once. The material sequenced was memory CD4+ T cells from PBMCs. Documented subset: CD45RA-negative fraction. Source of these receptors: a man younger than 35 in good health. Some clones in this sample may be carry-over from other donors' samples.

V is TRBV12-5 and J is TRBJ2-7; no firm D call. The CDR3 sequence is 12 residues long. Germline assignment: CDR1 LGHNT and CDR2 FRNRAP. V was trimmed by 6 bases and J by 0 bases, leaving 6 bases between them. For the CDR3, the DNA is TGTGCTAGTGGCCATAGCTCCTACGAGCAGTACTTC. Its translation: CASGHSSYEQYF.

The sample holds many counts of this clone. This rearrangement joins TRBV4-1 to TRBJ2-7, with unresolved D. Between the trimmed V and J ends, which lost 2 bases and 2 bases, there was a span of 25 bases. This CDR3 is built from 19 residues. Germline assignment: CDR1 MGHRA and CDR2 YSYEKL. The CDR3 sequence is CASSQRDVTQAIRTYEQYF. The CDR3 coding sequence is TGCGCCAGCAGCCAAAGGGATGTGACGCAGGCCATTCGGACCTACGAGCAGTACTTC.

This chain links TRBV4-1 with TRBJ2-5; 8 nucleotides line up with TRBD1. The closer fit of TRBJ2-7 to the DNA end suggests the J call may be wrong. The CDR3 loop spans 13 amino acids. Germline V gene lookup returns CDR1 MGHRA and CDR2 YSYEKL. This CDR3 reads CASRRTGKDEQYF. As DNA, the CDR3 is TGCGCCAGCAGACGGACAGGGAAAGACGAGCAGTACTTC.

The CDR3 bases are TGTGCCAGCATAGCAGAGTCAGAGACCCAGTACTTC. Protein: CASIAESETQYF. The chain couples TRBV2 to TRBJ2-5; D remains unclear. The V gene lost 7 bases and the J gene lost 4 bases, with 10 bases spanning the gap. The germline V gene encodes CDR1 SNHLY and CDR2 FYNNEI. CDR3 size: 12 residues.

CDR3 DNA sequence: TGTGCCAGCAGCTTGGGCTCGGACAGGGAGGAGACCCAGTACTTC. It codes for CASSLGSDREETQYF. V gene TRBV5-4 combines with J gene TRBJ2-5; 8 bases are shared with TRBD1. With V trimmed by 0 bases and J by 5 bases, 6 bases remained unmatched. Per germline, CDR1 SGHNT and CDR2 YYREEE (reference sequence). This CDR3 spans 15 amino acids.

V usage is TRBV30 and J usage is TRBJ1-2, with 7 positions matching TRBD1. CDR3 length: 13 amino acids. Germline V gene data show CDR1 as GTSNPN and CDR2 as SVGIG (reference sequence). After removal of 3 bases from V and 5 bases from J, the junction contained 6 bases not matched to a gene. The chain's CDR3 is CAWSTGTDYGYTF. The CDR3 region has the DNA TGTGCCTGGAGCACCGGGACAGATTATGGCTACACCTTC.

The rearrangement joins TRBV7-8 to TRBJ1-1; D gene ambiguous. The CDR3 sequence is 13 residues long. V shed 4 bases and J shed 1 base, with 7 bases lying between them. From germline, CDR1 is SGHVS and CDR2 FQNEAQ. The DNA of the CDR3 is TGTGCCAGCAGCTGGGAGCGGAACACTGAAGCTTTCTTT. Translating gives CASSWERNTEAFF.

Worth noting for this clone: A far larger clone is off by one base, so a read error is likely. This sequence joins TRBV6-4 and TRBJ2-3; D gene unclear. V gave up 4 bases and J gave up 2 bases, with 1 base separating them. This CDR3 contains 11 residues. Germline V gene data show CDR1 as MRHNA and CDR2 as SNTAGT. Here the CDR3 DNA reads TGTGCCAGCAGTGTCACAGATACGCAGTATTTT. It encodes CASSVTDTQYF.

A few counts support this clone. The chain joins TRBV7-3 to TRBJ1-1; D is perhaps TRBD1 (6 bases). With 5 bases removed from V and 5 bases from J, the gap between germline ends came to 12 bases. The CDR3 is made up of 13 amino acids. Germline assignment: CDR1 SGHTA and CDR2 FQGTGA. The CDR3 DNA is TGTGCCAGCAGCGCACAGGGAGAAACTGAAGCTTTCTTT. It translates to CASSAQGETEAFF.

The V and J genes are TRBV6-5 and TRBJ2-3, with D uncertain. In germline, CDR1 is MNHEY, CDR2 SVGAGI. Deletions cut 6 bases from V and 9 bases from J, with 16 bases between. The CDR3 runs to 13 residues. CDR3 region: CASSSNAAMTQYF. CDR3 DNA sequence: TGTGCCAGCAGCTCCAATGCAGCTATGACGCAGTATTTT.

This clone showed up just a few times. The chain couples TRBV18 to TRBJ1-1, with D uncertain. Trimming removed 2 bases from V and 0 bases from J, with 10 bases in between. The CDR3 is made up of 15 amino acids. The germline V gene has CDR1 KGHSH and CDR2 LQKENI. CDR3: CASSPGVGMNTEAFF. CDR3 DNA sequence: TGTGCCAGCTCACCAGGGGTCGGAATGAACACTGAAGCTTTCTTT.

This clone was found a few times. V usage is TRBV10-2 and J usage is TRBJ1-2; 7 nucleotides agree with TRBD1. Unmatched junction bases numbered 4, after V lost 6 bases and J lost 0 bases. Germline V lookup: CDR1 WSHSY, CDR2 SAAADI. This CDR3 region has 14 residues. The CDR3 nucleotides read TGCGCCAGCAGGGACAGGACAGCTAACTATGGCTACACCTTC. This sequence encodes CASRDRTANYGYTF.

This chain connects TRBV27 to TRBJ2-2, with D possibly TRBD1 on 5 matching bases. V lost 5 bases to trimming and J lost 10 bases, with 14 bases between them. Per germline, CDR1 MNHEY and CDR2 SMNVEV (reference sequence). The CDR3 is 13 amino acids. CDR3 sequence (DNA): TGTGCCAGCAGTCTAAGGGGTTTGACGGAGCTGTTTTTT. This sequence encodes CASSLRGLTELFF.

J is TRBJ2-7 and V is TRBV10-3; TRBD1 agrees at 10 bases. Unmatched junction bases numbered 10, after V lost 9 bases and J lost 5 bases. The CDR3 is 14 residues long. Germline CDR1 is ENHRY and CDR2 is SYGVKD. DNA for the CDR3: TGTGCCATAACGCCGGGACAGGGGACGAACGAGCAGTACTTC. Translating it yields CAITPGQGTNEQYF.

This chain joins TRBV6-4 and TRBJ2-1, with D possibly being TRBD1 or TRBD2 (5 bases each). Per germline, CDR1 MRHNA and CDR2 SNTAGT. The CDR3 loop spans 16 amino acids. Deletions cut 6 bases from V and 4 bases from J, with 19 bases between. CDR3 residues: CASSDVGDPCYNEQFF. CDR3 in DNA: TGTGCCAGCAGCGACGTTGGGGACCCATGTTACAATGAGCAGTTCTTC.

The sample holds one count of this clone. V is TRBV4-2 and J is TRBJ2-3; 13 bases are shared with TRBD2. The V gene's germline CDR1 is LGHNA and CDR2 YNFKEQ. This CDR3 contains 16 residues. V lost 1 base, J lost 6 bases, and 4 bases stayed unmatched. The CDR3 region is CASSQGLAGGPDTQYF. The CDR3 nucleotides are TGTGCCAGCAGCCAAGGACTAGCGGGGGGTCCTGATACGCAGTATTTT.

The chain carries TRBV28 and TRBJ2-2, with 12 positions matching TRBD1. V dropped 6 bases and J dropped 6; count of bases not matched to a gene: 17. Per the germline V gene, CDR1 is MDHEN and CDR2 is SYDVKM. The CDR3 has 19 residues. The CDR3 here is CASRPGTGGAVSQAGELFF. For the CDR3, the DNA is TGTGCCAGCAGACCCGGGACAGGGGGCGCTGTGAGCCAGGCCGGGGAGCTGTTTTTT.

The V and J genes are TRBV28 and TRBJ2-5; D ambiguous. The CDR3 loop spans 14 amino acids. Trimming took 3 bases from V and 11 from J, leaving 19 bases between them. Per germline, CDR1 MDHEN and CDR2 SYDVKM. CDR3 sequence (DNA): TGTGCCAGCAGTTTCCGGTTGGAAGAGTCGAAGCAGTACTTC. It encodes CASSFRLEESKQYF.

V usage is TRBV18 and J usage is TRBJ1-1; 7 bases are shared with TRBD1. With V trimmed by 4 bases and J by 4 bases, 9 bases remained unmatched. The germline V gene encodes CDR1 KGHSH and CDR2 LQKENI. The CDR3 sequence is 15 residues long. The CDR3, as DNA: TGTGCCAGCTCACAGAAAACAGGGGTCGGCACTGAAGCTTTCTTT. This encodes CASSQKTGVGTEAFF.

This clone was recorded only once. This rearrangement joins TRBV28 to TRBJ2-2; no reliable D call. This CDR3 comprises 17 residues. The V gene's germline CDR1 is MDHEN and CDR2 SYDVKM. V lost 5 bases, J lost 6 bases, and 22 bases lay in between. The CDR3 region has the DNA TGTGCCAGCAGTGCATCGGGCCTCTTCCCGAGCGCCGGGGAGCTGTTTTTT. This sequence encodes CASSASGLFPSAGELFF.

J is TRBJ1-2 and V is TRBV28; 7 bases are shared with TRBD1. The J segment lost 2 bases and the V segment lost 3 bases, leaving 9 bases of the junction unmatched. This CDR3 contains 16 residues. Germline CDR1 MDHEN, CDR2 SYDVKM. The CDR3, as DNA: TGTGCCAGCAGTTTGGCAGGGGGTGGGAGAAACTATGGCTACACCTTC. Its translation is CASSLAGGGRNYGYTF.

This clone was observed a few times. This sequence joins TRBV5-6 and TRBJ2-3; 8 bases align to TRBD2. The germline gives CDR1 SGHDT, CDR2 YYEEEE. This CDR3 region has 17 residues. The ends lost 2 bases at V and 4 bases at J; junction bases unmatched: 12. CDR3 in DNA: TGTGCCAGCAGCTTACGATGGGCGGGAGGTGGGGCAGATACGCAGTATTTT. This encodes CASSLRWAGGGADTQYF.

This clone was observed at least ten times. J is TRBJ2-2 and V is TRBV5-1; no clear D. Trimming removed 0 bases from V and 4 bases from J, with 13 bases in between. The CDR3 totals 16 residues. Germline values: CDR1 SGHRS, CDR2 YFSETQ. The CDR3 bases are TGCGCCAGCAGCTTGGACCCCGTTCGAGGCACCGGGGAGCTGTTTTTT. Residues: CASSLDPVRGTGELFF.

This clone was counted at least ten times. Other DNA sequences in this specimen translate into the identical CDR3. This chain's CDR3 is CASRLYEQYF. The CDR3 nucleotides are TGTGCCAGCAGACTCTACGAGCAGTACTTC. The rearrangement links TRBV2 to TRBJ2-7; no reliable D call. The CDR3 runs 10 residues. Germline assignment: CDR1 SNHLY and CDR2 FYNNEI. V lost 6 bases and J 3 bases, leaving 3 bases between the germline ends. Looking up the rest from reference TRBV2 and TRBJ2-7 gives the full variable domain: EPEVTQTPSHQVTQMGQEVILRCVPISNHLYFYWYRQILGQKVEFLVSFYNNEISEKSEIFDDQFSVERPDGSNFTLKIRSTKLEDSAMYFCASRLYEQYFGPGTRLTVT.

The chain uses TRBV10-1 and TRBJ2-1; 9 bases are shared with TRBD2. The CDR3 sequence is 17 residues long. Germline assignment: CDR1 WNHNN and CDR2 SYGVQD (reference sequence). V gave up 0 bases and J gave up 4 bases; unmatched junction bases: 7. The CDR3 protein is CASSESMAGGSYNEQFF. CDR3 nucleotide sequence: TGCGCCAGCAGTGAGTCGATGGCGGGAGGGTCGTACAATGAGCAGTTCTTC.

This chain uses TRBV7-2 with TRBJ2-7; TRBD2 might be the D (5 bases). V shed 0 bases and J shed 6 bases, with 21 bases lying between them. The CDR3 is made up of 17 amino acids. Germline V gene sequence: CDR1 SGHTA, CDR2 FQGNSA. In DNA form, the CDR3 reads TGTGCCAGCAGCTTAGCTAGCTTCGGGATCGGGTTCGGCGAGCAGTACTTC. Protein: CASSLASFGIGFGEQYF.

The chain is built from TRBV9 and TRBJ2-2, with D possibly being TRBD2 (5 bases). This CDR3 is 19 amino acids long. The V gene's germline CDR1 is SGDLS and CDR2 YYNGEE. Trimming removed 0 bases at V and 0 bases at J, with 18 bases between. The CDR3 bases are TGTGCCAGCAGCGTAGAAATTCTAAGAGGAGGAGCGAACACCGGGGAGCTGTTTTTT. It translates to CASSVEILRGGANTGELFF.

The V call is TRBV6-1, the J call TRBJ2-1, with D possibly being TRBD2 (5 bases). This CDR3 is 13 amino acids long. The germline V gene encodes CDR1 MNHNS and CDR2 SASEGT. V was trimmed by 2 bases and J by 9 bases, leaving 11 bases between them. The DNA of the CDR3 is TGTGCCAGCAGTGAATCATTCCGGGGTGAGCAGTTCTTC. This codes for CASSESFRGEQFF.

The chain carries TRBV28 and TRBJ1-2, with a possible D match to TRBD1 (5 bases). This CDR3 has 14 amino acids. The germline V gene has CDR1 MDHEN and CDR2 SYDVKM. Trimming took off 7 bases at V and 4 bases at J, with 16 bases between the two ends. CDR3 sequence reads: CASTPGGGSYGYTF. The CDR3 DNA is TGTGCCAGCACCCCCGGGGGGGGGTCCTATGGCTACACCTTC.

Concerning this clone itself: Additional DNA sequences in this sample encode the identical CDR3. The chain carries TRBV2 and TRBJ2-5, with a possible D match to TRBD1 (6 bases). The V gene lost 8 bases and the J gene lost 2 bases, with 12 bases spanning the gap. This CDR3 has 13 residues. CDR1 is SNHLY, CDR2 FYNNEI, per germline. The DNA for the CDR3 is TGTGCCAGCTCAAGGGACAATCAAGAGACCCAGTACTTC. Translated: CASSRDNQETQYF.

V and J are TRBV7-9 and TRBJ1-2; D gene unclear. V was cut by 3 bases and J by 7 bases, with 12 bases left in between. The germline gives CDR1 SEHNR, CDR2 FQNEAQ (reference sequence). The CDR3 consists of 13 residues. The CDR3 sequence is CASSFEGIRGYTF. The CDR3 DNA is TGTGCCAGCAGCTTCGAAGGGATCCGTGGCTACACCTTC.

The chain couples TRBV6-6 to TRBJ2-1; maybe TRBD2 (5 bases). This CDR3 is 15 amino acids long. Trimming removed 2 bases from V and 5 bases from J, with 13 bases in between. The V gene's germline CDR1 is MNHNY and CDR2 SVGAGI (reference sequence). The CDR3 region has the DNA TGTGCCAGCAGTTACACACCTAGGAGGAACAATGAGCAGTTCTTC. Translated: CASSYTPRRNNEQFF.